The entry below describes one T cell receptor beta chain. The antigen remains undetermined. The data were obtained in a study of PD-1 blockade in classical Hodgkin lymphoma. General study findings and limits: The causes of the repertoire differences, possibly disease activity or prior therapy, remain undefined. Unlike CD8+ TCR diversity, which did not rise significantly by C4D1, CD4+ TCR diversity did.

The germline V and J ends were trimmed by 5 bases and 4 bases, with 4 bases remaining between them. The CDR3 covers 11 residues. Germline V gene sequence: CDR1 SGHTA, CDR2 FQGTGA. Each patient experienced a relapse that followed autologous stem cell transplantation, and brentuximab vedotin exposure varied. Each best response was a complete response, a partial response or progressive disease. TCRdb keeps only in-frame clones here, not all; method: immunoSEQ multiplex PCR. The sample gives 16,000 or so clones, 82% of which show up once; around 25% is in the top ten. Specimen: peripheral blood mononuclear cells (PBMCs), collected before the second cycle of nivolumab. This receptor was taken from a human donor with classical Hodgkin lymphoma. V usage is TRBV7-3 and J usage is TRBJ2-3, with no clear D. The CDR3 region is CASSRSDTQYF. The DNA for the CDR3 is TGTGCCAGCAGCCGTTCAGATACGCAGTATTTT.